A single T cell receptor beta chain is shown here with its context. What it binds is unknown. This specimen belongs to a study of T cells in Graves' hyperthyroidism and ophthalmopathy. Study overall: Pretreatment peripheral blood was obtained at initial diagnosis. Study-wide points: Ophthalmopathy was predicted by the model a median of 6.5 months ahead of onset.

Amplification of TCR beta CDR3 regions was performed using RNA transcripts as template. HTBI primers were employed in a first-round RT-PCR of the TCR CDR3. Using its own MiXCR run on the multiplex PCR reads, TCRdb lists one record per CDR3 protein. This sample has hundreds of thousands of distinct CDR3 sequences, with 35% to 40% found just once. Germline V gene lookup returns CDR1 SGHDT and CDR2 YYEEEE. This CDR3 region has 15 residues. With 0 bases removed from V and 7 bases from J, the gap between germline ends came to 14 bases. The TCR was taken from a man between 18 and 35 years old with Graves' hyperthyroidism. The sample taken for sequencing was blood. The gene calls are TRBV5-6 and TRBJ1-5; a weak D match, TRBD1 (5 bases). As DNA, the CDR3 is TGTGCCAGCAGCTTGGGCCCAGGGAACGGACAGCCCCAGCATTTT. This translates into CASSLGPGNGQPQHF.